This T cell receptor (beta chain) came from a study of PD-1 blockade in classical Hodgkin lymphoma. To note about this clone: The antigen is not known.

V lost 5 bases and J lost 1, with 17 bases in between. Germline assignment: CDR1 SEHNR and CDR2 FQNEAQ (reference sequence). The CDR3 has 16 amino acids. Study outcomes and limitations: There remain no defined causes for the repertoire differences, which possibly reflect disease activity or prior therapy. When set against healthy donors, newly diagnosed patients were reported to show lower baseline TCR diversity.

Regarding time point: newly diagnosed, previously untreated cHL patient sample. Thawed PBMCs were the source of CD4+ T cells, purified by magnetic negative selection. The protocol was immunoSEQ multiplex PCR, while the TCRdb copy is restricted to in-frame clones and leaves out a portion. The sample includes some 35,000 clones, 75% to 90% seen only once; the top ten take 0.2% to 0.25%. The genes are TRBV7-9 and TRBJ2-5; D might be TRBD2 (6 bases). The sequence was collected from a human donor with classical Hodgkin lymphoma. Sequencing used CD4+ T cells from blood. The CDR3 loop reads CASSRYGGSGQETQYF. The DNA of the CDR3 is TGTGCCAGCAGCCGGTACGGGGGAAGTGGCCAAGAGACCCAGTACTTC.